Reported below is one T cell receptor beta chain. The record originates from a study of blood T cell repertoires in COVID-19. Study details: Specimens from acute and convalescent COVID-19 originated in the United States, Italy and Spain. In each case, the material was cDNA or gDNA derived from T cells, B-cell-depleted T cells, or PBMCs.

Only in-frame clones appear in the TCRdb table, and some are missing; sequencing was by immunoSEQ multiplex PCR. The sample holds roughly 250,000 clones; around 93% are singletons and the top ten take approximately 1.3%. Germline trimming cut 0 bases from V and 4 bases from J; bases unmatched to any gene: 13. The CDR3 totals 19 residues. The V gene's germline CDR1 is SGDLS and CDR2 YYNGEE. V gene TRBV9 combines with J gene TRBJ2-1; 10 bases map to TRBD2. The receptor was isolated from a human donor in a cohort exposed to, infected with or recovered from COVID-19 (not recorded which). The donor label of this sample is uncertain. The specimen sequenced was PBMCs or T cells enriched from blood (not recorded which). DNA of the CDR3: TGTGCCAGCAGCGTAGCTCTTACTAGCGGGGAGCCACGATACAATGAGCAGTTCTTC. The encoded protein is CASSVALTSGEPRYNEQFF.